This T cell receptor (beta chain) was identified in a study of untreated major depressive disorder. Each depressed patient was pairwise matched to a non-depressed control for sex, age, current smoking status and body mass index. Every participant had European ancestry. TCRdb keeps only in-frame clones here, not all; method: immunoSEQ multiplex PCR. The sample shows 20,000 or so clones, around 85% of them seen only once. The CDR3 has 13 amino acids. Trimming cost V 5 bases and J 4 bases; bases outside gene matches: 4. From germline, CDR1 is SQVTM and CDR2 ANQGSEA. A word on this clone: Its target is unknown.

General study findings and limits: Compared with controls, depressed patients showed more TRBV05-01 (Vbeta 5.1) usage in CD4+ T cells.

V gene TRBV29-1 combines with J gene TRBJ1-5; 8 bases match TRBD1. The TCR was taken from a woman aged 25-40 years in good health. Sequencing was performed on CD4+ T cells from PBMCs. CDR3 protein: CSVLQGGNQPQHF. In nucleotides, the CDR3 is TGCAGCGTTCTACAGGGGGGGAATCAGCCCCAGCATTTT.